These 24 T cell receptor beta chains originate from one sample sequenced in a study of cytomegalovirus exposure and HLA in healthy donors (dated by TCRdb to 2016 to 2017). Receptor libraries were prepared by the immunoSEQ multiplex PCR assay. For the multiplex PCR, a mixture combining 60 forward primers for TCR Vbeta segments and 13 reverse primers for TCR Jbeta segments was used. TCRdb provides this immuneACCESS table in a form limited to in-frame rearrangements. Some clones are lacking; in checked studies, under half of them reflect an unresolved V gene, and why the rest are absent is not known. This sample has approximately 100,000 clones in its table, and over 75% of those were observed once. The top ten hold about 10% of the sample. Specimen: PBMCs. All receptors come from a man aged 35 to 55 in good health and CMV-seropositive.

This clone was seen more than once but under ten times. The J gene is TRBJ2-3, the V gene TRBV18; TRBD1 is a possible D gene (5 bases). Germline CDR1 KGHSH, CDR2 LQKENI. V lost 4 bases and J lost 4, with 9 bases in between. This CDR3 region has 13 residues. The CDR3 loop reads CASSRAGPDTQYF. CDR3 DNA: TGTGCCAGCTCACGTGCAGGGCCAGATACGCAGTATTTT.

The chain uses TRBV10-3 and TRBJ2-7; TRBD1 aligns across 11 bases. In germline, CDR1 is ENHRY, CDR2 SYGVKD. J gave up 3 bases and V 7 bases, and 5 bases lay outside the gene matches. This CDR3 contains 14 residues. The CDR3 coding sequence is TGTGCCATCACTGATGGGACAGGGGGCTACGAGCAGTACTTC. This codes for CAITDGTGGYEQYF.

For this clone: Germline and junction disagree at one end, which may indicate a read error. The rearrangement joins TRBV4-2 to TRBJ2-6; D possibly corresponds to TRBD2 (7 bases). The CDR3 is 19 residues long. Germline CDR1 LGHNA, CDR2 YNFKEQ. CDR3 bases: TGTGCCAGCAGCCAAGAGTCGTTCGGGGGGCGATCTGGGGCCAACGGCCTGACTTTC. This gives the protein CASSQESFGGRSGANGLTF.

Concerning this clone itself: Its ends do not fully match the called genes, so a read error is possible. This chain uses TRBV9 with TRBJ1-1; a possible D gene is TRBD1 (6 bases). The germline gives CDR1 SGDLS, CDR2 YYNGEE. The CDR3 extends over 13 amino acids. CDR3 sequence: CASTGRGDTEAFF. CDR3 in DNA: TGTGCCAGCACTGGGCGAGGGGACACTGAGGCTTTCTTT.

V is TRBV7-9 and J is TRBJ1-1, with 8 bases lining up with TRBD1. Trimming at V came to 4 bases and at J to 11 bases, leaving 3 bases not matched to a gene. The germline CDR1 and CDR2 sequences are SEHNR and FQNEAQ (reference sequence). This CDR3 contains 11 residues. The DNA of the CDR3 is TGTGCCAGCAGCTGGACAGGGCTGGCTTTCTTT. Translating gives CASSWTGLAFF.

The chain has TRBV7-5 and TRBJ1-1. TRBV7-5 is a known pseudogene. The CDR3 sequence is 8 residues long. CDR3 sequence: CARSLGGF. The CDR3 nucleotides read TGTGCCAGAAGCTTAGGAGGATTT.

The V and J genes are TRBV28 and TRBJ1-2; D is possibly TRBD1 (5 bases). The V gene's germline CDR1 is MDHEN and CDR2 SYDVKM. V lost 4 bases and J lost 9, with 21 bases in between. The length of the CDR3 is 15 residues. CDR3 in DNA: TGTGCCAGCAGTTCCCCGGGAGAAGGGGAAAACCGCTACACCTTC. It translates to CASSSPGEGENRYTF.

V and J are TRBV7-9 and TRBJ2-3; 13 bases agree with TRBD2. This CDR3 is 16 amino acids long. J lost 3 bases, V lost 5 bases, and 5 bases had no gene match. Germline V gene lookup returns CDR1 SEHNR and CDR2 FQNEAQ (reference sequence). The CDR3 spells CASSGTTSGGTDTQYF. Written as DNA, the CDR3 is TGTGCCAGCAGCGGCACGACTAGCGGGGGGACAGATACGCAGTATTTT.

This clone was observed once. This chain links TRBV5-5 with TRBJ1-1; 9 bases fit TRBD1. There are 15 residues in the CDR3. Germline V CDR1 and CDR2: SGHKS, YYEKEE (reference sequence). V shed 3 bases and J 5 bases; nucleotides not matched to a gene: 8. CDR3: CASSSMTGGWTEAFF. CDR3 bases: TGTGCCAGCAGCTCGATGACAGGGGGGTGGACTGAAGCTTTCTTT.

The V and J genes are TRBV5-5 and TRBJ1-1; possibly TRBD1 for D (6 bases). The CDR3 has 15 amino acids. The V end was cut by 0 bases, the J end by 1 base, with 10 bases between. Per the germline V gene, CDR1 is SGHKS and CDR2 is YYEKEE (reference sequence). CDR3 sequence reads: CASSLARTANTEAFF. CDR3 nucleotides: TGTGCCAGCAGCTTGGCCCGGACAGCGAACACTGAAGCTTTCTTT.

The DNA for the CDR3 is TGTGCCAGCAGTTTACTGGAGGGTAGGGGAGGGGGCTACACCTTC. Translated: CASSLLEGRGGGYTF. The chain links TRBV28 to TRBJ1-2; D perhaps matches TRBD1 (5 bases). CDR3 length: 15 amino acids. V was clipped by 2 bases and J by 8 bases, with 18 bases between them. From germline, CDR1 is MDHEN and CDR2 SYDVKM.

This chain connects TRBV4-1 to TRBJ2-5, with 14 bases aligning to TRBD2. Germline CDR1 reads MGHRA; CDR2 reads YSYEKL. This CDR3 is built from 21 residues. V gave up 1 base and J gave up 4 bases; unmatched junction bases: 17. CDR3 sequence: CASSQVGLAGGPGFDPETQYF. CDR3 bases: TGCGCCAGCAGCCAAGTAGGACTAGCGGGGGGCCCAGGTTTTGACCCAGAGACCCAGTACTTC.

The V call is TRBV11-3, the J call TRBJ2-3; 9 bases are shared with TRBD1. This CDR3 region has 15 residues. Losses at the gene ends were 5 bases for V and 2 bases for J; bases not matched to a gene: 5. In germline, CDR1 is SGHNT, CDR2 YENEEA. CDR3 protein: CASSPGTGTTDTQYF. DNA of the CDR3: TGTGCCAGCAGCCCAGGGACAGGGACCACAGATACGCAGTATTTT.

J is TRBJ1-4 and V is TRBV28; the match to TRBD1 covers 8 bases. The CDR3 runs 16 residues. Germline trimming cut 6 bases from V and 8 bases from J; bases unmatched to any gene: 14. Germline CDR1 is MDHEN and CDR2 is SYDVKM. For the CDR3, the DNA is TGTGCCAGCAGCGAGCGAACAGGGGGAAGAAACGAAAAACTGTTTTTT. Its protein product is CASSERTGGRNEKLFF.

This chain joins TRBV5-4 and TRBJ2-3, with 9 bases lining up with TRBD2. Germline CDR1 and CDR2: SGHNT and YYREEE (reference sequence). V was pared by 4 bases and J by 0 bases, with 0 bases of the junction left unmatched. The CDR3 is 14 amino acids. DNA for the CDR3: TGTGCCAGCAGCAGCGGGGGGAGCACAGATACGCAGTATTTT. It yields the protein CASSSGGSTDTQYF.

The rearrangement joins TRBV18 to TRBJ1-1; no clear D. Deletions cut 2 bases from V and 1 base from J, with 5 bases between. Germline V lookup: CDR1 KGHSH, CDR2 LQKENI. This CDR3 region has 13 residues. The CDR3, as DNA: TGTGCCAGCTCACCAACCAGGAACACTGAAGCTTTCTTT. Protein product: CASSPTRNTEAFF.

This clone was counted at least ten times. The gene calls are TRBV7-9 and TRBJ1-1; D remains ambiguous. Germline V lookup: CDR1 SEHNR, CDR2 FQNEAQ (reference sequence). Trimming shortened V by 2 bases and J by 11 bases, and 15 bases separated the two germline ends. There are 13 residues in the CDR3. CDR3 nucleotides: TGTGCCAGCAGCTTAATCCGAGCACCCGCTGCTTTCTTT. Residues: CASSLIRAPAAFF. Combining the CDR3 with reference TRBV7-9 and TRBJ1-1 gives the whole variable domain DTGVSQNPRHKITKRGQNVTFRCDPISEHNRLYWYRQTLGQGPEFLTYFQNEAQLEKSRLLSDRFSAERPKGSFSTLEIQRTEQGDSAMYLCASSLIRAPAAFFGQGTRLTVV.

The rearrangement joins TRBV2 to TRBJ2-1; 13 positions match TRBD2. J was trimmed by 6 bases and V by 8 bases; bases with no gene match: 7. This CDR3 contains 15 residues. Germline CDR1 reads SNHLY; CDR2 reads FYNNEI. The DNA of the CDR3 is TGTGCCAGCTTCCCTGGGACTAGCGGGGCCAATGAGCAGTTCTTC. It is translated as CASFPGTSGANEQFF.

This clone occurred many times. The V gene is TRBV20-1, the J gene TRBJ2-7; TRBD1 is a possible D gene (6 bases). Trimming removed 6 bases at V and 3 bases at J, with 9 bases between. The CDR3 consists of 11 residues. Germline loops: CDR1 DFQATT, CDR2 SNEGSKA (reference sequence). CDR3 region: CSAGQIYEQYF. The CDR3 nucleotides read TGCAGTGCCGGACAGATCTACGAGCAGTACTTC.

The rearrangement uses TRBV5-4 and TRBJ2-5; weak D call: TRBD1 (5 bases). Germline V gene data show CDR1 as SGHNT and CDR2 as YYREEE (reference sequence). The CDR3 length is 13 residues. V lost 4 bases, J lost 5 bases, and 12 bases lay in between. The chain's CDR3 is CASSGAQGETQYF. CDR3 nucleotides: TGTGCCAGCAGCGGCGCCCAGGGCGAGACCCAGTACTTC.

This clone was recorded a few times. The chain couples TRBV5-1 to TRBJ2-7, with D possibly being TRBD1 (6 bases). The CDR3 has 14 residues. The V gene lost 0 bases and the J gene lost 0 bases, with 7 bases spanning the gap. Germline CDR1 SGHRS, CDR2 YFSETQ. CDR3 sequence reads: CASSLDRASYEQYF. The CDR3 bases are TGCGCCAGCAGCTTGGACAGGGCCTCCTACGAGCAGTACTTC.

Comment on this clone: A junction boundary mismatches the germline segment, possibly from a read error. This chain connects TRBV2 to TRBJ2-7, with D perhaps given as TRBD1 or TRBD2 (5 bases each). CDR1 is SNHLY and CDR2 is FYNNEI in the germline V gene. The CDR3 length is 13 residues. CDR3 sequence reads: CASRETGPLEQYF. For the CDR3, the DNA is TGTGCTAGCAGGGAGACCGGCCCTCTCGAGCAGTACTTC.

The chain is built from TRBV7-3 and TRBJ2-1; TRBD2 matches 8 bases. Germline CDR1 and CDR2: SGHTA and FQGTGA. The CDR3 length is 16 residues. The V gene end was trimmed by 3 bases and the J gene end by 7 bases; junction bases not matched to a gene: 11. This chain's CDR3 is CASSFFPGGHRNEQFF. CDR3 DNA sequence: TGTGCCAGCAGCTTTTTTCCGGGGGGGCACAGAAATGAGCAGTTCTTC.

This sequence joins TRBV4-1 and TRBJ1-3, with D possibly TRBD1 on 5 matching bases. The CDR3 contains 17 residues. Germline CDR1 MGHRA, CDR2 YSYEKL. V dropped 4 bases and J dropped 2 bases, with 18 bases sitting between them. The CDR3 DNA is TGCGCCAGCAGCCCCTCCCTGGCGCGGGGGGCTGGAAACACCATATATTTT. This gives the protein CASSPSLARGAGNTIYF.